The rows below give T cell receptor beta chains drawn from one sample of a study of long-term antiretroviral therapy in people with HIV. TCRdb's copy holds only in-frame clones and misses some; the assay was immunoSEQ multiplex PCR. There are approximately 17,000 clones in the sample; around 73% occur only once, and about 13% lies in the top ten. This material consisted of unsorted PBMCs, taken more than 3.1 years after starting antiretroviral therapy. The source is a woman aged 40 to 50 with HIV. The CDR3 runs from the conserved cysteine through the conserved F or W. D genes are given only for firm matches. A clone size is listed for some rows: how often the clone was seen (once, few, many), or a class if it is expanded.

cdr3_length j_call clone_size d_call v_call cdr3_aa cdr3_nt
14 TRBJ1-2 once - TRBV18 CASSPIRGIYGYTF TGTGCCAGCTCACCCATACGTGGGATCTATGGCTACACCTTC
14 TRBJ1-2 - - TRBV27 CASSLSNLVEGYTF TGTGCCAGCAGTTTATCGAATCTTGTGGAGGGCTACACCTTC
15 TRBJ1-6 - - TRBV25-1 CASSGTGTKNSPLHF TGTGCCAGCAGTGGAACCGGGACGAAAAATTCACCCCTCCACTTT
17 TRBJ2-3 - TRBD2 TRBV10-3 CAISEGPGGASTDTQYF TGTGCCATCAGTGAGGGGCCCGGGGGGGCTAGCACAGATACGCAGTATTTT
17 TRBJ2-6 - TRBD1 TRBV30 CAWTRTGSSSGANVLTF TGTGCCTGGACCCGGACAGGATCGAGCTCTGGGGCCAACGTCCTGACTTTC
16 TRBJ2-3 - TRBD2 TRBV9 CASSVASGGAPNTQYF TGTGCCAGCAGCGTAGCGAGCGGGGGGGCACCTAATACGCAGTATTTT
14 TRBJ1-2 - TRBD1 TRBV6-5 CASSYGGQGQGYTF TGTGCCAGCAGTTACGGTGGACAGGGACAAGGCTACACCTTC
14 TRBJ1-1 few - TRBV7-2 CASSLGDRPAEAFF TGTGCCAGCAGCCTTGGGGACCGCCCAGCTGAAGCTTTCTTT
16 TRBJ2-7 - TRBD2 TRBV5-1 CASRQGLAGGPNEQYF TGCGCCAGCAGACAGGGACTAGCGGGGGGGCCGAACGAGCAGTACTTC
16 TRBJ1-1 - - TRBV10-3 CAISEAGRSGSTEAFF TGTGCCATCAGTGAGGCCGGTAGATCGGGCAGCACTGAAGCTTTCTTT
14 TRBJ2-3 - - TRBV5-1 CASSFAGGTDTQYF TGCGCCAGCAGCTTCGCGGGTGGCACAGATACGCAGTATTTT
17 TRBJ2-2 - TRBD1 TRBV7-2 CASSFSLGQGRAGELFF TGTGCCAGCAGCTTTAGCCTCGGACAGGGTAGGGCCGGGGAGCTGTTTTTT
15 TRBJ1-4 - TRBD1 TRBV5-4 CASSSWTGGNEKLFF TGTGCCAGCAGCTCGTGGACAGGGGGGAATGAAAAACTGTTTTTT
15 TRBJ1-2 - TRBD1 TRBV27 CASSLSGQGNYGYTF TGTGCCAGCAGTTTATCGGGACAGGGAAACTATGGCTACACCTTC
16 TRBJ2-1 once TRBD2 TRBV7-9 CASTINLAGGVNEQFF TGTGCCAGCACCATCAACCTAGCGGGGGGGGTTAATGAGCAGTTCTTC
12 TRBJ1-1 - - TRBV10-3 CAISVEGAEAFF TGTGCCATCAGTGTGGAGGGTGCTGAAGCTTTCTTT
13 TRBJ2-5 - - TRBV6-5 CASSPTWEETQYF TGTGCCAGCAGCCCGACTTGGGAAGAGACCCAGTACTTC
15 TRBJ1-2 few - TRBV9 CASSVGPGTYYGYTF TGTGCCAGCAGCGTAGGTCCAGGGACCTACTATGGCTACACCTTC
12 TRBJ1-2 - TRBD1 TRBV29-1 CSVRQGDYGYTF TGCAGCGTAAGACAGGGAGACTATGGCTACACCTTC
12 TRBJ1-1 - - TRBV7-9 CASSLRDTEAFF TGTGCCAGCAGCTTGCGAGACACTGAAGCTTTCTTT
11 TRBJ2-1 - - TRBV7-9 CASSSRIEQFF TGTGCCAGCAGCTCCAGGATTGAGCAGTTCTTC
15 TRBJ2-2 - - TRBV5-1 CASTLQGANTGELFF TGCGCCAGCACCCTTCAGGGTGCCAACACCGGGGAGCTGTTTTTT
17 TRBJ2-3 once - TRBV4-3 CASSQGKADFSTDTQYF TGCGCCAGCAGCCAGGGAAAAGCGGACTTTAGCACAGATACGCAGTATTTT
13 TRBJ2-7 once TRBD1 TRBV2 CASGTGVTYEQYF TGTGCCAGCGGAACAGGGGTAACCTACGAGCAGTACTTC
14 TRBJ1-6 - - TRBV5-1 CASSSGLLDSPLHF TGCGCCAGCTCATCGGGACTCCTTGATTCACCCCTCCACTTT
15 TRBJ2-6 - - TRBV30 CAWSPTRTGANVLTF TGTGCCTGGAGTCCAACTAGGACTGGGGCCAACGTCCTGACTTTC
13 TRBJ1-5 - - TRBV7-9 CASSLGRDQPQHF TGTGCCAGCAGCCTAGGAAGGGATCAGCCCCAGCATTTT
14 TRBJ2-5 - TRBD1 TRBV7-7 CASSLKQGIETQYF TGTGCCAGCAGCTTAAAACAGGGGATAGAGACCCAGTACTTC
16 TRBJ2-7 - TRBD1 TRBV18 CASSPPGTGSPYEQYF TGTGCCAGCTCACCCCCGGGGACAGGGTCACCGTACGAGCAGTACTTC
17 TRBJ1-3 - TRBD1 TRBV4-1 CASSQDPDRVVFSPIYF TGCGCCAGCAGCCAAGATCCCGACAGGGTCGTTTTCTCTCCCATATATTTT
13 TRBJ1-5 - TRBD1 TRBV30 CAWNRDRNQPQHF TGTGCCTGGAACCGGGACAGGAATCAGCCCCAGCATTTT
15 TRBJ2-5 - - TRBV5-4 CASSSAGVIQETQYF TGTGCCAGCAGCTCCGCAGGGGTAATACAAGAGACCCAGTACTTC
13 TRBJ1-1 - - TRBV12-5 CASGLGVLAEAFF TGTGCTAGTGGTTTGGGTGTTTTGGCTGAAGCTTTCTTT
13 TRBJ1-6 once TRBD1 TRBV29-1 CSAGQGWNSPLHF TGCAGCGCAGGACAGGGTTGGAATTCACCCCTCCACTTT
15 TRBJ1-1 - TRBD1 TRBV5-1 CASSLGTGGPPEAFF TGCGCCAGCAGCTTGGGGACAGGGGGCCCCCCTGAAGCTTTCTTT
19 TRBJ2-3 - TRBD2 TRBV19 CASKRRGTSGGASTDTQYF TGTGCCAGTAAACGTAGAGGGACTAGCGGGGGGGCAAGCACAGATACGCAGTATTTT
14 TRBJ2-1 - TRBD2 TRBV6-1 CASTLAGTYNEQFF TGTGCCAGCACTCTAGCGGGCACCTACAATGAGCAGTTCTTC
17 TRBJ2-1 - TRBD2 TRBV5-6 CASSPTVGGGALNEQFF TGTGCCAGCAGCCCAACCGTGGGCGGGGGGGCCCTCAATGAGCAGTTCTTC
15 TRBJ2-7 - TRBD1 TRBV6-5 CASTQRRDRDGEQYF TGTGCCAGCACACAACGGAGGGACAGGGATGGCGAGCAGTACTTC
17 TRBJ2-5 - - TRBV18 CASSLRQGGGRQETQYF TGTGCCAGCTCACTTCGACAGGGAGGGGGTCGGCAAGAGACCCAGTACTTC
16 TRBJ2-7 - - TRBV5-1 CASSLVPGVQLYEQYF TGCGCCAGCAGCTTGGTTCCCGGAGTTCAACTCTACGAGCAGTACTTC
16 TRBJ1-4 - - TRBV7-9 CASSLVSAGGHEKLFF TGTGCCAGCAGCTTAGTATCGGCAGGAGGGCATGAAAAACTGTTTTTT
15 TRBJ1-3 - - TRBV7-2 CASSPGQSSGNTIYF TGTGCCAGCAGCCCCGGGCAGAGCTCTGGAAACACCATATATTTT
14 TRBJ2-5 - - TRBV5-6 CASSWGTFQETQYF TGTGCCAGCAGCTGGGGGACTTTTCAAGAGACCCAGTACTTC
13 TRBJ2-7 - - TRBV18 CASSPPEQREQYF TGTGCCAGCTCACCACCGGAACAGCGGGAGCAGTACTTC
14 TRBJ1-1 - - TRBV5-1 CASSLGDVDTEAFF TGCGCCAGCAGCTTGGGGGATGTGGACACTGAAGCTTTCTTT
18 TRBJ1-3 - TRBD1 TRBV10-2 CASSDDRVGLSSGNTIYF TGCGCCAGCAGTGACGACAGGGTCGGACTCAGCTCTGGAAACACCATATATTTT
15 TRBJ1-4 once - TRBV9 CASSVGVGVYEKLFF TGTGCCAGCAGCGTAGGAGTGGGGGTTTATGAAAAACTGTTTTTT
15 TRBJ2-3 - TRBD2 TRBV5-4 CASSLAGGLTDTQYF TGTGCCAGCAGCTTAGCGGGGGGCCTCACAGATACGCAGTATTTT
13 TRBJ2-7 - - TRBV30 CAWSGWRAHEQYF TGTGCCTGGAGCGGGTGGAGGGCCCACGAGCAGTACTTC
13 TRBJ2-1 - TRBD1 TRBV29-1 CSGDRGLRGEQFF TGCAGCGGCGACAGGGGCCTCCGGGGTGAGCAGTTCTTC
11 TRBJ2-3 few - TRBV7-8 CASSLTDTQYF TGTGCCAGCAGCTTAACAGATACGCAGTATTTT